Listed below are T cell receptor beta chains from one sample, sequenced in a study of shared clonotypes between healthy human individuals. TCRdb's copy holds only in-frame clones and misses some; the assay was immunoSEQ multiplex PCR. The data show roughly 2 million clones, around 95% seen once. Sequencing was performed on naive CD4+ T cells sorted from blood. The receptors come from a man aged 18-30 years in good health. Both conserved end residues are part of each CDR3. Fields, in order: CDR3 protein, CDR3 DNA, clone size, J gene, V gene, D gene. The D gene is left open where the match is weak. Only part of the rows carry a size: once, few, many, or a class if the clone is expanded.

cdr3_aa: CASSTGAGDNSPLHF
cdr3_nt: TGTGCCAGCAGTACCGGGGCCGGGGATAATTCACCCCTCCACTTT
clone_size: -
j_call: TRBJ1-6
v_call: TRBV2
d_call: -

cdr3_aa: CASRDGGSRYEQYF
cdr3_nt: TGTGCCAGCAGGGATGGAGGCAGCAGATACGAGCAGTACTTC
clone_size: -
j_call: TRBJ2-7
v_call: TRBV7-2
d_call: -

cdr3_aa: CASSSTVDTEAFF
cdr3_nt: TGTGCCAGCAGTTCGACAGTGGACACTGAAGCTTTCTTT
clone_size: -
j_call: TRBJ1-1
v_call: TRBV6-1
d_call: -

cdr3_aa: CASSLIRDNEQFF
cdr3_nt: TGTGCCAGCAGCTTAATCAGGGACAATGAGCAGTTCTTC
clone_size: -
j_call: TRBJ2-1
v_call: TRBV11-2
d_call: -

cdr3_aa: CASSSGQGSDTQYF
cdr3_nt: TGCGCCAGCAGCTCGGGACAGGGTTCAGATACGCAGTATTTT
clone_size: -
j_call: TRBJ2-3
v_call: TRBV4-1
d_call: TRBD1

cdr3_aa: CASSHLRPGQGFETQYF
cdr3_nt: TGTGCCAGTAGCCACCTCAGACCGGGACAGGGTTTCGAGACCCAGTACTTC
clone_size: -
j_call: TRBJ2-5
v_call: TRBV19
d_call: TRBD1

cdr3_aa: CASSESFLRNEKLFF
cdr3_nt: TGTGCCAGCAGTGAATCGTTTCTGAGGAATGAAAAACTGTTTTTT
clone_size: -
j_call: TRBJ1-4
v_call: TRBV25-1
d_call: -

cdr3_aa: CASSSLSPPGLFF
cdr3_nt: TGTGCCAGCAGTTCCCTGTCGCCCCCGGGGCTGTTTTTT
clone_size: -
j_call: TRBJ2-2
v_call: TRBV28
d_call: -

cdr3_aa: CASSFSGPGANVLTF
cdr3_nt: TGTGCCAGCAGCTTTTCTGGCCCTGGGGCCAACGTCCTGACTTTC
clone_size: -
j_call: TRBJ2-6
v_call: TRBV7-2
d_call: -

cdr3_aa: CASSRALNSGNTIYF
cdr3_nt: TGTGCCAGCAGCAGGGCCCTAAACTCTGGAAACACCATATATTTT
clone_size: -
j_call: TRBJ1-3
v_call: TRBV7-2
d_call: -

cdr3_aa: CASTQEGGRGTAEAFF
cdr3_nt: TGTGCCAGCACCCAAGAGGGGGGCAGGGGGACCGCTGAAGCTTTCTTT
clone_size: once
j_call: TRBJ1-1
v_call: TRBV2
d_call: TRBD1

cdr3_aa: CASSQGQGNQPQHF
cdr3_nt: TGCGCCAGCAGCCAAGGCCAGGGTAATCAGCCCCAGCATTTT
clone_size: once
j_call: TRBJ1-5
v_call: TRBV4-1
d_call: -

cdr3_aa: CASSSRGGHIYGYTF
cdr3_nt: TGCGCCAGCAGTTCCCGCGGGGGGCACATCTATGGCTACACCTTC
clone_size: -
j_call: TRBJ1-2
v_call: TRBV23-1
d_call: -

cdr3_aa: CASSSRTVGGTDTQYF
cdr3_nt: TGTGCCAGCAGTTCCCGGACAGTCGGGGGCACAGATACGCAGTATTTT
clone_size: -
j_call: TRBJ2-3
v_call: TRBV27
d_call: -

cdr3_aa: CASSLEVVYGYTF
cdr3_nt: TGTGCCAGCAGCTTAGAGGTGGTCTATGGCTACACCTTC
clone_size: -
j_call: TRBJ1-2
v_call: TRBV7-9
d_call: -

cdr3_aa: CASRTANTEAFF
cdr3_nt: TGCGCCAGCAGAACCGCTAACACTGAAGCTTTCTTT
clone_size: -
j_call: TRBJ1-1
v_call: TRBV10-1
d_call: -

cdr3_aa: CASSLVLGGETQYF
cdr3_nt: TGCGCCAGCAGCTTGGTGTTAGGCGGAGAGACCCAGTACTTC
clone_size: -
j_call: TRBJ2-5
v_call: TRBV5-1
d_call: -

cdr3_aa: CASSQTGSTHEQYF
cdr3_nt: TGTGCCAGCAGCCAGACCGGTTCGACGCACGAGCAGTACTTC
clone_size: -
j_call: TRBJ2-7
v_call: TRBV2
d_call: -

cdr3_aa: CASSPPPDSRTDTQYF
cdr3_nt: TGTGCCAGCTCACCACCCCCGGACAGCCGCACAGATACGCAGTATTTT
clone_size: -
j_call: TRBJ2-3
v_call: TRBV18
d_call: -

cdr3_aa: CASSRSGANYGYTF
cdr3_nt: TGTGCCAGCAGCCGATCAGGAGCTAACTATGGCTACACCTTC
clone_size: -
j_call: TRBJ1-2
v_call: TRBV7-9
d_call: -

cdr3_aa: CASIVAPGQGFSEQFF
cdr3_nt: TGCGCCAGCATAGTTGCTCCGGGACAGGGTTTCAGTGAGCAGTTCTTC
clone_size: -
j_call: TRBJ2-1
v_call: TRBV5-1
d_call: TRBD1

cdr3_aa: CASSPGRAETQYF
cdr3_nt: TGCGCCAGCAGCCCCGGACGGGCGGAGACCCAGTACTTC
clone_size: -
j_call: TRBJ2-5
v_call: TRBV10-1
d_call: -

cdr3_aa: CASSSLPQGRSEAFF
cdr3_nt: TGTGCCAGCAGTTCACTCCCACAAGGGAGATCTGAAGCTTTCTTT
clone_size: -
j_call: TRBJ1-1
v_call: TRBV6-5
d_call: -

cdr3_aa: CASSLYTGTGGKETQYF
cdr3_nt: TGCGCCAGCAGCCTGTATACCGGGACAGGGGGCAAAGAGACCCAGTACTTC
clone_size: -
j_call: TRBJ2-5
v_call: TRBV5-1
d_call: TRBD1

cdr3_aa: CSVGPYNEQFF
cdr3_nt: TGCAGCGTCGGTCCCTACAATGAGCAGTTCTTC
clone_size: -
j_call: TRBJ2-1
v_call: TRBV29-1
d_call: -

cdr3_aa: CASRGRPATGNTIYF
cdr3_nt: TGTGCCAGCAGGGGACGGCCTGCAACTGGAAACACCATATATTTT
clone_size: -
j_call: TRBJ1-3
v_call: TRBV21-1
d_call: -

cdr3_aa: CASSTYRGVNQPQHF
cdr3_nt: TGTGCCAGCAGTACTTATAGGGGGGTAAATCAGCCCCAGCATTTT
clone_size: -
j_call: TRBJ1-5
v_call: TRBV6-5
d_call: -

cdr3_aa: CRGVGQDGYTF
cdr3_nt: TGCAGAGGAGTGGGGCAGGATGGCTACACCTTC
clone_size: -
j_call: TRBJ1-2
v_call: TRBV20-1
d_call: -

cdr3_aa: CASSLGTSERWETQYF
cdr3_nt: TGTGCCAGCAGCTTAGGAACTAGCGAGCGCTGGGAGACCCAGTACTTC
clone_size: -
j_call: TRBJ2-5
v_call: TRBV13
d_call: TRBD2

cdr3_aa: CASSLGLGASTDTQYF
cdr3_nt: TGTGCCAGCAGCTTAGGTCTGGGGGCGAGCACAGATACGCAGTATTTT
clone_size: -
j_call: TRBJ2-3
v_call: TRBV11-2
d_call: -

cdr3_aa: CSAGDRNYEQYF
cdr3_nt: TGCAGCGCCGGAGACAGGAACTACGAGCAGTACTTC
clone_size: -
j_call: TRBJ2-7
v_call: TRBV29-1
d_call: -

cdr3_aa: CASSQSGGTDTQYF
cdr3_nt: TGCGCCAGCAGCCAATCCGGAGGCACAGATACGCAGTATTTT
clone_size: -
j_call: TRBJ2-3
v_call: TRBV4-3
d_call: -

cdr3_aa: CASSRGPGTGELFF
cdr3_nt: TGTGCCAGCAGCCGAGGGCCGGGCACCGGGGAGCTGTTTTTT
clone_size: -
j_call: TRBJ2-2
v_call: TRBV7-9
d_call: -

cdr3_aa: CASSDRGGVGNTIYF
cdr3_nt: TGTGCCAGCAGTGATAGAGGGGGAGTAGGAAACACCATATATTTT
clone_size: -
j_call: TRBJ1-3
v_call: TRBV2
d_call: -

cdr3_aa: CASSPNGLSNQPQHF
cdr3_nt: TGTGCCAGCAGCCCCAACGGGCTCAGCAATCAGCCCCAGCATTTT
clone_size: few
j_call: TRBJ1-5
v_call: TRBV5-6
d_call: -

cdr3_aa: CASSPNLAATEAFF
cdr3_nt: TGTGCCAGCTCACCAAATTTGGCAGCCACTGAAGCTTTCTTT
clone_size: -
j_call: TRBJ1-1
v_call: TRBV18
d_call: -

cdr3_aa: CASSLTLGADTQYF
cdr3_nt: TGTGCCAGCAGCTTAACCCTGGGCGCAGATACGCAGTATTTT
clone_size: -
j_call: TRBJ2-3
v_call: TRBV7-9
d_call: -

cdr3_aa: CASSQGALGNTEAFF
cdr3_nt: TGCGCCAGCAGCCAAGGAGCGTTAGGGAACACTGAAGCTTTCTTT
clone_size: -
j_call: TRBJ1-1
v_call: TRBV4-3
d_call: -

cdr3_aa: CASSLAVGARGETQYF
cdr3_nt: TGCGCCAGCAGCTTGGCGGTGGGGGCCCGAGGGGAGACCCAGTACTTC
clone_size: -
j_call: TRBJ2-5
v_call: TRBV5-1
d_call: -

cdr3_aa: CASSPWGAGGTDTQYF
cdr3_nt: TGTGCCAGCTCACCATGGGGAGCGGGGGGCACAGATACGCAGTATTTT
clone_size: -
j_call: TRBJ2-3
v_call: TRBV18
d_call: TRBD2

cdr3_aa: CAWSVPQTYEQYF
cdr3_nt: TGTGCCTGGAGTGTACCCCAAACCTACGAGCAGTACTTC
clone_size: -
j_call: TRBJ2-7
v_call: TRBV30
d_call: -

cdr3_aa: CASRQTTGHYGYTF
cdr3_nt: TGTGCCAGCAGACAGACGACAGGGCACTATGGCTACACCTTC
clone_size: -
j_call: TRBJ1-2
v_call: TRBV28
d_call: TRBD1

cdr3_aa: CASSLAGNTEAFF
cdr3_nt: TGTGCCAGCAGCTTAGCGGGAAACACTGAAGCTTTCTTT
clone_size: -
j_call: TRBJ1-1
v_call: TRBV11-2
d_call: -

cdr3_aa: CASSRRQGANYGYTF
cdr3_nt: TGTGCCAGCAGTCGAAGACAGGGGGCTAACTATGGCTACACCTTC
clone_size: -
j_call: TRBJ1-2
v_call: TRBV6-6
d_call: TRBD1

cdr3_aa: CASSPSRDSYYEQYF
cdr3_nt: TGTGCCAGCAGCCCTTCCCGGGACAGCTACTACGAGCAGTACTTC
clone_size: once
j_call: TRBJ2-7
v_call: TRBV9
d_call: TRBD1

cdr3_aa: CASSQAPLPTYEQYF
cdr3_nt: TGCGCCAGCAGCCAAGCTCCACTCCCAACCTACGAGCAGTACTTC
clone_size: -
j_call: TRBJ2-7
v_call: TRBV4-3
d_call: -

cdr3_aa: CAWSTGRGYTF
cdr3_nt: TGTGCCTGGAGTACGGGCAGAGGCTACACCTTC
clone_size: once
j_call: TRBJ1-2
v_call: TRBV30
d_call: -

cdr3_aa: CASSQEVPGSGSYNSPLHF
cdr3_nt: TGCGCCAGCAGCCAAGAAGTTCCAGGGTCCGGCTCCTATAATTCACCCCTCCACTTT
clone_size: -
j_call: TRBJ1-6
v_call: TRBV4-3
d_call: -